Given below is one T cell receptor beta chain in context. Antigen specificity is unknown. The data were taken from a study of radiotherapy plus CTLA-4 blockade in lung cancer. For the study at large: Among patients, less than 20% showed objective responses, and approximately 31% had disease control. Overall study findings and caveats: An expansion of tumor-derived TCR clones occurred in blood after radiotherapy plus ipilimumab. Early shifts in blood T cell clones, with interferon-beta, reportedly predicted response best.

Treatment of patients with chemo-refractory metastatic non-small-cell lung cancer consisted of focal radiation plus CTLA-4 blockade with ipilimumab. V lost 0 bases and J lost 4, with 9 bases in between. This CDR3 comprises 14 residues. Per the germline V gene, CDR1 is SGHVS and CDR2 is FQNEAQ. Method: immunoSEQ multiplex PCR; TCRdb's copy keeps in-frame clones and lacks some. Of about 80,000 clones in the sample, approximately 84% are singletons; the top ten hold about 0.79%. The sequence was collected from a human donor with non-small cell lung cancer who had stable disease on radiotherapy plus ipilimumab. Sequenced here: peripheral blood, sampled from a patient treated with radiotherapy plus ipilimumab. The V and J genes are TRBV7-8 and TRBJ1-1; D gene unclear. CDR3 coding DNA: TGTGCCAGCAGCTTAGCGCGAGGAAGCACTGAAGCTTTCTTT. Protein product: CASSLARGSTEAFF.